This T cell receptor (beta chain) is from a study of cytomegalovirus exposure and HLA in healthy donors. Overall study results and limits: Common viral pathogens (according to a later analysis) appeared linked to several of the most significant clusters.

On this clone itself: Its antigen is not known.

Primers for the PCR totalled 60 Vbeta and 13 Jbeta. The repertoire was sequenced with immunoSEQ multiplex PCR; TCRdb's copy has only in-frame clones and lacks some. Its listing shows about 42,000 clones. Germline CDR1 reads LNHDA; CDR2 reads SQIVND (reference sequence). There are 17 residues in the CDR3. V lost 2 bases and J lost 0; bases outside the gene matches: 4. Sequencing input: PBMCs. The TCR originated in a man aged 25-45 years in good health and CMV-seronegative. The chain joins TRBV19 to TRBJ2-6; TRBD1 aligns across 7 bases. The DNA for the CDR3 is TGTGCCAGTAGTATAAAGGGGGCGTTCTCTGGGGCCAACGTCCTGACTTTC. It codes for CASSIKGAFSGANVLTF.